The clone carrying this TCR beta chain was picked up a small number of times. The PCR was carried out with 60 Vbeta primers and 13 Jbeta primers. Assay: immunoSEQ multiplex PCR; the TCRdb copy retains only in-frame clones and omits some. Here the sample spans approximately 150,000 clones, about 72% being singletons. This record comes from a study of cytomegalovirus exposure and HLA in healthy donors. There are 14 residues in the CDR3. In germline, CDR1 is SSHAT, CDR2 FNYEAQ (reference sequence). V dropped 2 bases and J dropped 3 bases, with 9 bases sitting between them. The rearrangement links TRBV7-7 to TRBJ2-3, with D perhaps TRBD2 (5 bases). Sequenced material: PBMCs. This TCR derives from a man in his fifties or sixties in good health and CMV-seronegative. The CDR3 is CASSLSGVTDTQYF. DNA for the CDR3: TGTGCCAGCAGCTTAAGCGGAGTTACAGATACGCAGTATTTT.